This paragraph covers one TCR beta chain sequence. What antigen it recognizes has not been identified. Nothing much larger sits one base from this clone, and base qualities are not available. The entry originates in a study of blood T cell repertoires in COVID-19 (dated by TCRdb to the early 2020s). General notes on the study: Collaborator samples came from the United States, Italy and Spain and covered acute and convalescent phases of COVID-19. The material from the prospective study consisted of cDNA or gDNA derived from T cells, B-cell-depleted T cells, or PBMCs. The dataset comprised deeply sampled blood TCRbeta repertoires from subjects exposed to, actively infected with, or recovered from COVID-19. A freely available public database, intended as a resource for researchers studying the immune response to SARS-CoV-2, is where the repertoires were released. Samples were obtained from the ongoing ImmuneRACE study (first 160 participants) and from approximately 1,200 subjects provided by 6 global collaborators. Sample metadata almost always included a de-identified subject ID, COVID-19 status, age in years and sex. Where available, HLA class I and class II types were taken from metadata supplied by the sample provider and were not determined by assay-based typing.

CDR1 and CDR2 were assigned from the germline V gene as LGHNA and YNFKEQ. The V end gives up 3 bases and the J end 5 bases, leaving 7 bases in the junction not matched to a gene. Measured from the cysteine to the phenylalanine, the CDR3 is 15 residues long. The sequence is cut down to CDR3 DNA, 45 bases in frame from base 1. General conclusions and limits of the study: The quantity of clinical and demographic metadata differed by source and by participant and was supplied without curation.

TCRbeta CDR3 regions were amplified from genomic DNA by means of the immunoSEQ Assay, a bias-controlled multiplex PCR. The study's processing was this. The number of nucleated cells in each sample was estimated from the amplification of reference gene primers within the assay. To quantify the absolute abundance of each unique TCRbeta CDR3 rearrangement, sequence reads were collapsed and filtered. Productive Simpson clonality was computed per sample as the square root of Simpson's diversity index over productive rearrangements. TCRdb limited this immuneACCESS table to in-frame rearrangements with V and J called. A share of clones is missing; checked studies link under half to unresolved V genes, and the rest is unexplained. The D gene and trimming were derived from the DNA, and the V and J assignments and clone size from that table. The sample includes over 150,000 clones, with 87% observed a single time. The top ten hold around 12% of the sample.

One collaborating source in Seattle enrolled patients while the patients were actively infected and followed the patients over time throughout the course of disease. The collaborating institutions used their own protocols to collect whole blood in K2EDTA tubes. For TCRbeta analysis, collaborator samples were shipped as frozen whole blood, as isolated PBMCs, or as DNA extracted from either sample type. This clonotype was sampled from a woman in her 70s with COVID-19, enrolled during active disease. The sequenced sample was peripheral blood. The chain employs TRBV4-2 and TRBJ2-1, with 7 bases aligning to TRBD2. The CDR3 amino acid sequence is: CASSQGEGQDNEQFF. The base sequence is TGTGCCAGCAGCCAGGGGGAGGGCCAGGACAATGAGCAGTTCTTC.